The 21 T cell receptor beta chains listed next were all sequenced from one sample in a study of control samples from healthy donors and cancer patients. Sequencing used immunoSEQ multiplex PCR; TCRdb keeps in-frame clones, though not all of them. The sample has 140,000 to 150,000 clones; 75% to 95% are singletons. Sequencing was done on a sample of blood. The receptors here all came from a man aged 25-45 years in good health.

V and J are TRBV6-1 and TRBJ1-1; D is uncertain. V lost 3 bases and J lost 1, with 6 bases in between. The CDR3 is 13 amino acids. The V gene's germline CDR1 is MNHNS and CDR2 SASEGT. CDR3 coding DNA: TGTGCCAGCAGTGAGGGTAAGAACACTGAAGCTTTCTTT. Translating it yields CASSEGKNTEAFF.

This clone was counted between two and nine times. The V gene is TRBV3-1 (or the pseudogene TRBV3-2), the J gene TRBJ2-2; D is perhaps TRBD2 (5 bases). The germline V gene encodes CDR1 LGHDT and CDR2 YNNKEL (reference sequence). V lost 4 bases to trimming and J lost 4 bases, with 16 bases between them. This CDR3 is 16 amino acids long. The CDR3 DNA reads TGTGCCAGCAGCCCAACGGAGCGGAGACGCACCGGGGAGCTGTTTTTT. Its protein is CASSPTERRRTGELFF.

V and J are TRBV15 and TRBJ1-4; a weak D match, TRBD1 (6 bases). This CDR3 has 16 residues. With 3 bases removed from V and 3 bases from J, the gap between germline ends came to 14 bases. Germline V gene sequence: CDR1 LNHNV, CDR2 YYDKDF (reference sequence). CDR3 nucleotides: TGTGCCACCAGCAGGGACAGTGGTGCCTCTAATGAAAAACTGTTTTTT. Translating it yields CATSRDSGASNEKLFF.

V usage is TRBV5-1 and J usage is TRBJ2-1; tentatively, D is TRBD1 or TRBD2 (5 bases each). Germline V lookup: CDR1 SGHRS, CDR2 YFSETQ. V lost 4 bases to trimming and J lost 2 bases, with 10 bases between them. The CDR3 has 14 residues. CDR3 sequence reads: CASSPQGAYNEQFF. Here the CDR3 DNA reads TGCGCCAGCAGCCCGCAGGGAGCCTACAATGAGCAGTTCTTC.

This sequence joins TRBV24-1 and TRBJ2-1; a weak D match, TRBD2 (5 bases). The V gene lost 9 bases and the J gene lost 4 bases, with 18 bases spanning the gap. The length of the CDR3 is 15 residues. Per the germline V gene, CDR1 is KGHDR and CDR2 is SFDVKD. The CDR3 reads CATGRGEGFYNEQFF. CDR3 DNA: TGTGCCACCGGCCGGGGAGAAGGCTTTTACAATGAGCAGTTCTTC.

The chain is built from TRBV28 and TRBJ2-1, with unresolved D. The germline V gene has CDR1 MDHEN and CDR2 SYDVKM. V lost 8 bases, J lost 10 bases, and 15 bases lay in between. The CDR3 spans 12 residues. This CDR3 is CASFQDYREQFF. CDR3 sequence (DNA): TGTGCCAGCTTCCAAGATTACAGAGAGCAGTTCTTC.

This sequence joins TRBV21-1 and TRBJ1-5; the table's D call, TRBD1, has no DNA check behind it. TRBV21-1 is deemed a pseudogene. This CDR3 contains 20 residues. This chain's CDR3 is CASSKEEGQGVKQSNQPQHF. The CDR3 DNA is TGTGCCAGCAGCAAAGAGGAGGGACAGGGGGTAAAGCAGAGCAATCAGCCCCAGCATTTT.

This sequence joins TRBV25-1 and TRBJ2-3, with D perhaps matching TRBD2 (6 bases). The CDR3 consists of 16 residues. V lost 2 bases to trimming and J lost 2 bases, with 14 bases between them. CDR1 is MGHDK and CDR2 is SYGVNS in the germline V gene. The CDR3 nucleotides read TGTGCCAGCAGTGAAATGGAGGGTGGAGTCACAGATACGCAGTATTTT. It codes for CASSEMEGGVTDTQYF.

The chain links TRBV2 to TRBJ2-7; 8 nucleotides align to TRBD2. The CDR3 totals 15 residues. V trimming: 1 base; J trimming: 2 bases; junction bases outside the gene matches: 4. Germline CDR1 reads SNHLY; CDR2 reads FYNNEI. CDR3 sequence reads: CASSEVGGGTYEQYF. The CDR3 DNA reads TGTGCCAGCAGTGAAGTCGGCGGGGGGACCTACGAGCAGTACTTC.

The CDR3 coding sequence is TGTGCCAGCAGCTCCGGGACAGGCACAGATACGCAGTATTTT. It codes for CASSSGTGTDTQYF. This chain uses TRBV5-8 with TRBJ2-3; 7 nucleotides line up with TRBD1. The germline V gene encodes CDR1 SGHTS and CDR2 YDEGEE. The CDR3 sequence is 14 residues long. After removal of 3 bases from V and 1 base from J, the junction contained 2 bases not matched to a gene.

This clone was counted once. The chain has TRBV6-2 or TRBV6-3 and TRBJ1-5, with D possibly being TRBD1 (6 bases). Between the trimmed V and J ends, which lost 6 bases and 5 bases, there was a span of 17 bases. In germline, CDR1 is MNHEY, CDR2 SVGEGT. The CDR3 spans 15 residues. The CDR3 reads CASSTDGGGHQPQHF. In nucleotides, the CDR3 is TGTGCCAGCAGCACAGACGGGGGGGGCCATCAGCCCCAGCATTTT.

In DNA, the CDR3 is TGTGCCAGCAGTTACTCCCGGGAGGGGGCGGGGGGCTACACCTTC. The encoded protein is CASSYSREGAGGYTF. This sequence joins TRBV6-6 and TRBJ1-2, with TRBD1 matching over 7 bases. The CDR3 has 15 residues. V lost 0 bases to trimming and J lost 8 bases; unmatched junction nucleotides: 9. From germline, CDR1 is MNHNY and CDR2 SVGAGI (reference sequence).

The CDR3 DNA follows: TGCGCCAGCAGCCAAGTCGGCCCCCTACAGTTAGGGACTGAAGCTTTCTTT. Translation gives CASSQVGPLQLGTEAFF. The V and J genes are TRBV4-1 and TRBJ1-1, with D hard to call. Deletions cut 1 base from V and 5 bases from J, with 20 bases between. Per the germline V gene, CDR1 is MGHRA and CDR2 is YSYEKL. The CDR3 runs to 17 residues.

The chain employs TRBV2 and TRBJ1-2, with D unresolved. CDR3 length: 15 residues. With 2 bases removed from V and 0 bases from J, the gap between germline ends came to 10 bases. CDR1 SNHLY and CDR2 FYNNEI come from the germline V gene. The CDR3 DNA reads TGTGCCAGCAGTGAATCACCCGATACTAACTATGGCTACACCTTC. It yields the protein CASSESPDTNYGYTF.

The chain recombines TRBV10-1 with TRBJ1-1; D remains ambiguous. The CDR3 runs to 14 residues. Germline CDR1 WNHNN, CDR2 SYGVQD (reference sequence). Between the trimmed V and J ends, which lost 2 bases and 0 bases, there was a span of 7 bases. In nucleotides, the CDR3 is TGCGCCAGCAGTGAGCACGGATTGAACACTGAAGCTTTCTTT. The encoded protein is CASSEHGLNTEAFF.

The chain is built from TRBV27 and TRBJ2-7, with D maybe TRBD1 (5 bases). Trimming took 5 bases from V and 3 from J, leaving 14 bases between them. CDR1 and CDR2 (germline): MNHEY, SMNVEV (reference sequence). The CDR3 is made up of 14 amino acids. CDR3 sequence (DNA): TGTGCCAGCAGTCAGGGCAGTGGACGCTACGAGCAGTACTTC. It encodes CASSQGSGRYEQYF.

About this clone: At one end, the junction sequence differs from germline, possibly due to a read error. The chain is built from TRBV19 and TRBJ2-1; 8 bases match TRBD1. The CDR3 runs 12 residues. The V gene's germline CDR1 is LNHDA and CDR2 SQIVND (reference sequence). CDR3 sequence (DNA): TGTGCCAGTAGGACCGCGGCAGGGGGCCTGGTCTTC. Translating it yields CASRTAAGGLVF. The entire variable domain, with the rest obtained from reference TRBV19 and TRBJ2-1, is as follows: DGGITQSPKYLFRKEGQNVTLSCEQNLNHDAMYWYRQDPGQGLRLIYYSQIVNDFQKGDIAEGYSVSREKKESFPLTVTSAQKNPTAFYLCASRTAAGGLVFGPGTRLTVL.

The rearrangement uses TRBV30 and TRBJ2-3; D is unclear. The CDR3 is 14 amino acids. Germline V lookup: CDR1 GTSNPN, CDR2 SVGIG (reference sequence). The germline V and J ends were trimmed by 0 bases and 2 bases, with 9 bases remaining between them. The CDR3: CAWSVGTDTDTQYF. In DNA, the CDR3 is TGTGCCTGGAGTGTAGGAACGGACACAGATACGCAGTATTTT.

The chain joins TRBV7-2 to TRBJ2-7; 8 nucleotides agree with TRBD1. Germline CDR1 SGHTA, CDR2 FQGNSA. The CDR3 loop spans 17 amino acids. V shed 0 bases, J shed 7 bases, and the junction held 14 bases outside the gene matches. The CDR3 bases are TGTGCCAGCAGCTTAGCGGTTTTGGTCGGACAGGGAGGAGAGCAGTACTTC. It codes for CASSLAVLVGQGGEQYF.

The genes are TRBV29-1 and TRBJ2-1, with D perhaps TRBD2 (6 bases). From germline, CDR1 is SQVTM and CDR2 ANQGSEA. V lost 7 bases and J lost 7, with 14 bases in between. This CDR3 is built from 12 residues. CDR3 loop: CSGARAGNEQFF. Here the CDR3 DNA reads TGCAGCGGTGCCAGGGCGGGGAATGAGCAGTTCTTC.

Turning to this clone: A read error may account for a junction end that differs from germline. The chain couples TRBV6-5 to TRBJ1-6; no definite D call. The CDR3 sequence is 13 residues long. Germline V gene data show CDR1 as MNHEY and CDR2 as SVGAGI. CDR3 nucleotides: TGTGCCAGCAGTCAGAGCAGGAATTCACCCCCCCACTTT. It specifies CASSQSRNSPPHF.